This section outlines one T cell receptor (beta chain) sequence together with its context. RNA transcripts provided the template for amplifying TCR beta CDR3 regions. A first-round RT-PCR used HTBI primers, followed by a second-round multiplex PCR. In TCRdb, the multiplex PCR reads were re-called with MiXCR into one record per CDR3 protein. The sample comprises about 740,000 distinct CDR3 sequences, roughly two fifths of which are singletons, and 44% rests with the top ten. This record comes from a study of Graves' ophthalmopathy and Graves' hyperthyroidism. This CDR3 is 15 amino acids long. Germline V lookup: CDR1 SGDLS, CDR2 YYNGEE. Between the trimmed V and J ends, which lost 6 bases and 5 bases, there was a span of 20 bases.

This receptor was identified in an adult man with Graves' ophthalmopathy. V gene TRBV9 combines with J gene TRBJ1-2; perhaps TRBD1 as D (6 bases). The source material was peripheral blood. CDR3 protein: CASTIQGALWYGYTF. DNA for the CDR3: TGTGCCAGCACCATACAGGGCGCCCTATGGTATGGCTACACCTTC.